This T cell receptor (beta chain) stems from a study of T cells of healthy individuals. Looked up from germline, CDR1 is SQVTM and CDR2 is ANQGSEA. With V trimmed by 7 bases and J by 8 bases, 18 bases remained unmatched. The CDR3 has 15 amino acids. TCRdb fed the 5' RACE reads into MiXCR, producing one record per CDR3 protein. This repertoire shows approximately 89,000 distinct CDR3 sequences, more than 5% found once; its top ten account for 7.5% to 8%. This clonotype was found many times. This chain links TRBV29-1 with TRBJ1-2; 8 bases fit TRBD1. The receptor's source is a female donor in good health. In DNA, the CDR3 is TGCAGCGCCCGAAGAGGAGACAGGGGAGGAGGGGGCTACACCTTC. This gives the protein CSARRGDRGGGGYTF.